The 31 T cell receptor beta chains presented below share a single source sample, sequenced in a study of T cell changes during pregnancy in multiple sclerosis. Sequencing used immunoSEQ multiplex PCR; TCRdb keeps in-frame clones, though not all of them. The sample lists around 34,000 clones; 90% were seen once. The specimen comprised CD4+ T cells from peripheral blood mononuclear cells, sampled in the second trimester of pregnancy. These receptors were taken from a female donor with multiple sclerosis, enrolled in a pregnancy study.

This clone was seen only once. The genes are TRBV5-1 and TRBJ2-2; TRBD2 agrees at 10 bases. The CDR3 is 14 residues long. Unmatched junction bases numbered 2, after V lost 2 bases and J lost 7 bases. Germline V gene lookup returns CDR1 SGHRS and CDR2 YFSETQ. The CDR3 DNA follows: TGCGCCAGCAGCTTAACTAGCGGGAACGGGGAGCTGTTTTTT. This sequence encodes CASSLTSGNGELFF.

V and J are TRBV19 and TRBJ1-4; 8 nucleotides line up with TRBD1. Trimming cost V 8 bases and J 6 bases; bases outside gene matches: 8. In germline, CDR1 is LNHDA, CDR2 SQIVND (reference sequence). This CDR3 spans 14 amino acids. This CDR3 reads CASLDRGGDEKLFF. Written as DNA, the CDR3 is TGTGCCAGTCTCGACAGGGGCGGGGATGAAAAACTGTTTTTT.

This CDR3 reads CAWSPLISGEAFF. CDR3 bases: TGTGCCTGGAGTCCCCTTATTAGCGGTGAAGCTTTCTTT. V is TRBV30 and J is TRBJ1-1; D is uncertain. The V gene lost 2 bases and the J gene lost 7 bases, with 14 bases spanning the gap. Germline CDR1 GTSNPN, CDR2 SVGIG (reference sequence). The CDR3 sequence is 13 residues long.

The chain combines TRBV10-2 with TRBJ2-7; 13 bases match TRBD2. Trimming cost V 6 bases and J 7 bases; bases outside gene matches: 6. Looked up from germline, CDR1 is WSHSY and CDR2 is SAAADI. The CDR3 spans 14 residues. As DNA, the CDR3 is TGCGCCAGCAGGGGGACTAGCGGGACGGGAGAGCAGTACTTC. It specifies CASRGTSGTGEQYF.

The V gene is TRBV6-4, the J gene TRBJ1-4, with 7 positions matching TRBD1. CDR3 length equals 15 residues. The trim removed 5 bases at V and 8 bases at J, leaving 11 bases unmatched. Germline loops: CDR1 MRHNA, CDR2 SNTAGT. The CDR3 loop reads CASSPQQGPGEKLFF. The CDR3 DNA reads TGTGCCAGCAGTCCTCAACAGGGGCCCGGGGAAAAACTGTTTTTT.

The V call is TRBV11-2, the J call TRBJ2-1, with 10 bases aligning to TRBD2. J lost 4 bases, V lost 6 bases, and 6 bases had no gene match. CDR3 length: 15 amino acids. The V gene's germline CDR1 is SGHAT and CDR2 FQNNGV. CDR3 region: CASSRSSGRYNEQFF. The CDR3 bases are TGTGCCAGCAGTCGATCTAGCGGGAGATACAATGAGCAGTTCTTC.

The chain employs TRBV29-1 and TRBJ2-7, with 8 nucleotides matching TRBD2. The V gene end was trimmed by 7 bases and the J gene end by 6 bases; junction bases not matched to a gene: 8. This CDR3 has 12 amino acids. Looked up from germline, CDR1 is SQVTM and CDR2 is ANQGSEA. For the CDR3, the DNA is TGCAGCGCTCAAGCGGGAGTTAGCGAGCAGTACTTC. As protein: CSAQAGVSEQYF.

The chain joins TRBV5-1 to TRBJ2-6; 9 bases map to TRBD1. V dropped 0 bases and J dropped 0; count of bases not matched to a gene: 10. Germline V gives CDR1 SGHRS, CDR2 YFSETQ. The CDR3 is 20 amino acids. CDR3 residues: CASSLVSGQGLGSGANVLTF. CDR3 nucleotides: TGCGCCAGCAGCTTGGTTAGTGGACAGGGGTTAGGCTCTGGGGCCAACGTCCTGACTTTC.

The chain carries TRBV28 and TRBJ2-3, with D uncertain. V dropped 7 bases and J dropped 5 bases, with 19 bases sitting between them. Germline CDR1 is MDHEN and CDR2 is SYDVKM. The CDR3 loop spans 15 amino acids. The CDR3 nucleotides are TGTGCCAGCAACTTCTATGGCGGTCCGAAAGATACGCAGTATTTT. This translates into CASNFYGGPKDTQYF.

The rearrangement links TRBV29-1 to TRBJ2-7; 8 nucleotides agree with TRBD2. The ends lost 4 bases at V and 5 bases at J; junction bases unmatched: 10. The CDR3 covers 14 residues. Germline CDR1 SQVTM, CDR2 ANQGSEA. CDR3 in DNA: TGCAGCGTTGCCCGGACTAGCCCCGGGGACGAGCAGTACTTC. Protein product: CSVARTSPGDEQYF.

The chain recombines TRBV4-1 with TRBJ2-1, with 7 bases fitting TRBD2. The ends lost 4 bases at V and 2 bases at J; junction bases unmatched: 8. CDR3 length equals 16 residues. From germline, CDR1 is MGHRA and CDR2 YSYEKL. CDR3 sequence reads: CASSPNGLAAYNEQFF. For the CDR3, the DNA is TGCGCCAGCAGCCCGAATGGGCTAGCGGCCTACAATGAGCAGTTCTTC.

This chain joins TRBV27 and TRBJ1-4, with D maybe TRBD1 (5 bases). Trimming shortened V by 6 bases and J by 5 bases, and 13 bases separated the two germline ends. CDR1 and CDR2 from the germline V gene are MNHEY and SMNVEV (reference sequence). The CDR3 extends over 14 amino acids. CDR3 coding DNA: TGTGCCAGCAGACCCGCGAAGGGGAATGAAAAACTGTTTTTT. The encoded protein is CASRPAKGNEKLFF.

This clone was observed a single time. The CDR3 is CASTQARTSGNTGELFF. The CDR3 coding sequence is TGTGCCAGCACCCAGGCCCGAACTAGCGGTAACACCGGGGAGCTGTTTTTT. The chain recombines TRBV13 with TRBJ2-2, with 8 nucleotides matching TRBD2. CDR1 and CDR2 (germline): PRHDT, FYEKMQ (reference sequence). There are 17 residues in the CDR3. Trimming took 7 bases from V and 2 from J; bases not matched to a gene: 12.

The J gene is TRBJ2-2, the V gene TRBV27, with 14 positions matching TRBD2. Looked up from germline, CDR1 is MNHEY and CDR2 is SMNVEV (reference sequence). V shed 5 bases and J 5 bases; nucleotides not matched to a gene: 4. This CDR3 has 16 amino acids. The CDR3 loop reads CASSAGLAGGTGELFF. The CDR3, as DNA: TGTGCCAGCAGTGCCGGACTAGCGGGAGGAACCGGGGAGCTGTTTTTT.

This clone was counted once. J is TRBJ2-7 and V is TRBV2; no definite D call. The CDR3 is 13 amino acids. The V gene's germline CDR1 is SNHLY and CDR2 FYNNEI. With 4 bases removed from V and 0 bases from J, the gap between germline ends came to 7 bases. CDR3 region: CASSVLASYEQYF. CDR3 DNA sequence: TGTGCCAGCAGTGTTCTGGCCTCCTACGAGCAGTACTTC.

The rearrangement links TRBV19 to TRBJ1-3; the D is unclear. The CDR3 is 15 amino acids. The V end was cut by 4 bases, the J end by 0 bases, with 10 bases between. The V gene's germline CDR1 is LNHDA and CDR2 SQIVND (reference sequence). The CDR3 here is CASSNSLNSGNTIYF. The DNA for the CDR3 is TGTGCCAGTAGTAACAGTCTAAACTCTGGAAACACCATATATTTT.

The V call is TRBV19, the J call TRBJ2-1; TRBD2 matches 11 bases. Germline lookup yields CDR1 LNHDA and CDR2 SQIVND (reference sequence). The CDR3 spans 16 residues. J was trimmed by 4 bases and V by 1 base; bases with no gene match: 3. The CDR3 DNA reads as TGTGCCAGTAGTATAGCAAGACTAGCGGGGTACAATGAGCAGTTCTTC. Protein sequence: CASSIARLAGYNEQFF.

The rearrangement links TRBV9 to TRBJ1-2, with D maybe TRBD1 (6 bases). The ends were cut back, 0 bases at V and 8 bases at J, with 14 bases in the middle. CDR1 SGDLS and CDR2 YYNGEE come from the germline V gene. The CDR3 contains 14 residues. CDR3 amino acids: CASSVEVNQGGYTF. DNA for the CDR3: TGTGCCAGCAGCGTAGAGGTGAATCAGGGGGGCTACACCTTC.

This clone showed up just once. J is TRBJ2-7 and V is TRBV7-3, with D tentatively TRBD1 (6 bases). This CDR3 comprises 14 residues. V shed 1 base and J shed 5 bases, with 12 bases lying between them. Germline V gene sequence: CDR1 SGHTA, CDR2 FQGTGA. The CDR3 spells CASSLRGEGDEQYF. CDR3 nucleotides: TGTGCCAGCAGCTTAAGAGGAGAGGGGGACGAGCAGTACTTC.

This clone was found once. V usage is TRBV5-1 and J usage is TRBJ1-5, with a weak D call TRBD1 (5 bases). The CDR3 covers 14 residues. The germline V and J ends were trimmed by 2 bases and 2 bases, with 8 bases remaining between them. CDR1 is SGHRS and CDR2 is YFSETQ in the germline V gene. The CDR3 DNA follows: TGCGCCAGCAGCTTAACGACAGGCAATCAGCCCCAGCATTTT. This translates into CASSLTTGNQPQHF.

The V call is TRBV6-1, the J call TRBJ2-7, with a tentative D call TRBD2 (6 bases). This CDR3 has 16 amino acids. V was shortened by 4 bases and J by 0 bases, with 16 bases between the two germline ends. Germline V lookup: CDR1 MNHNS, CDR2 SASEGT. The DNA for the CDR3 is TGTGCCAGCAGTGGGTCTACTAGCCGCCGCTCCTACGAGCAGTACTTC. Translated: CASSGSTSRRSYEQYF.

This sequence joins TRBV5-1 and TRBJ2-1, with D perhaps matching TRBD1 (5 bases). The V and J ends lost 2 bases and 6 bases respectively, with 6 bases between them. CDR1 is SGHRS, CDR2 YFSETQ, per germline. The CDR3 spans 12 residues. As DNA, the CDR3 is TGCGCCAGCAGCTTAGGGGTCAATGAGCAGTTCTTC. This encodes CASSLGVNEQFF.

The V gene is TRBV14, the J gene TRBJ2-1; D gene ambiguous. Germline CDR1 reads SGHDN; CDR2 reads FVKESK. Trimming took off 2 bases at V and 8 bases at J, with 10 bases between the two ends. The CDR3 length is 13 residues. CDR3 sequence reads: CASSQFSSYEQFF. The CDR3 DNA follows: TGTGCCAGCAGCCAATTTAGTTCGTATGAGCAGTTCTTC.

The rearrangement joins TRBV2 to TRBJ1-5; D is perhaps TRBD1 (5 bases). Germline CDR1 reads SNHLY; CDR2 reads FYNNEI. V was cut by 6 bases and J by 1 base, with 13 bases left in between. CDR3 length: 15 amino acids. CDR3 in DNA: TGTGCCAGCAGCGCCGACAGCCTGAGCAATCAGCCCCAGCATTTT. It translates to CASSADSLSNQPQHF. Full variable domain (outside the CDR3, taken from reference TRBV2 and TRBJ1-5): EPEVTQTPSHQVTQMGQEVILRCVPISNHLYFYWYRQILGQKVEFLVSFYNNEISEKSEIFDDQFSVERPDGSNFTLKIRSTKLEDSAMYFCASSADSLSNQPQHFGDGTRLSIL.

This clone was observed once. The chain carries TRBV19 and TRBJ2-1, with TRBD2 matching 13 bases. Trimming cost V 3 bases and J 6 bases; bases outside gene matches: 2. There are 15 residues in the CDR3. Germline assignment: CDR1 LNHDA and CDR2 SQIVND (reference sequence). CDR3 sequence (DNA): TGTGCCAGTAGTATGAGACTAGCGGGAGGCAATGAGCAGTTCTTC. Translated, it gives CASSMRLAGGNEQFF.

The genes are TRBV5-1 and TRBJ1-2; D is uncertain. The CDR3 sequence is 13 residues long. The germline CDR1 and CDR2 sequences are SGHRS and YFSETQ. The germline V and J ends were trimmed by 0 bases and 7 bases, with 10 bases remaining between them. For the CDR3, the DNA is TGCGCCAGCAGCTTGGACCTAACCCTTGGCTACACCTTC. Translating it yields CASSLDLTLGYTF.

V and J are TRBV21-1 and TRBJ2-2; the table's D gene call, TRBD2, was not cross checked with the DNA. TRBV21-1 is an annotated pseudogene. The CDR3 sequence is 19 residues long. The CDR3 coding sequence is TGTGCCAGCAGCCTTGGGGGACTAGCGGGAGAGATTAGGACCGGGGAGCTGTTTTTT. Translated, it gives CASSLGGLAGEIRTGELFF.

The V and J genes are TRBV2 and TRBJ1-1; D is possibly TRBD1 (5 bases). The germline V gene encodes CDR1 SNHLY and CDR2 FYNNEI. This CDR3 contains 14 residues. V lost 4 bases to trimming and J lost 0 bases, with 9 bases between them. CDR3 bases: TGTGCCAGCAGTGCCAGGGCGGTGAACACTGAAGCTTTCTTT. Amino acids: CASSARAVNTEAFF.

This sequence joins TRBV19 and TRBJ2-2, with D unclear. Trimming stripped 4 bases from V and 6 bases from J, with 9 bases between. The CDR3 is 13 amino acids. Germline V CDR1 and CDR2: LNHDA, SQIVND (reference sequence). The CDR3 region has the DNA TGTGCCAGTAGTAAGACAATTGCCGGGGAGCTGTTTTTT. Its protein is CASSKTIAGELFF.

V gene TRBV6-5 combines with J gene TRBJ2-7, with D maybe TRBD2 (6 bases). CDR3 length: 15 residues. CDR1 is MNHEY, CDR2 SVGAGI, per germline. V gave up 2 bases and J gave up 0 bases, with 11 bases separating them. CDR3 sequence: CASSYMEGSSYEQYF. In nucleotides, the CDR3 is TGTGCCAGCAGTTACATGGAGGGGAGCTCCTACGAGCAGTACTTC.

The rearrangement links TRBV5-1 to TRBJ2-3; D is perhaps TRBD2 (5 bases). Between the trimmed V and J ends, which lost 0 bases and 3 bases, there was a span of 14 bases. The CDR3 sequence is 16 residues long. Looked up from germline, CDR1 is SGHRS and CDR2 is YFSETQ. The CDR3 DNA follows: TGCGCCAGCAGCTTGGACCGCGGGTATGGGACAGATACGCAGTATTTT. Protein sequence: CASSLDRGYGTDTQYF.